The clone carrying this TCR beta chain was detected a few times. Its target is not known. The data derive from a study of identical twins. Each donor (without exception) was a healthy Caucasian. The CDR3 runs to 15 residues. The germline V gene has CDR1 SGHVS and CDR2 FNYEAQ. The V gene lost 0 bases and the J gene lost 2 bases, with 10 bases spanning the gap. Broader study findings: Out-of-frame alpha sequences common to twins were enriched for low generation probability.

MiXCR was run by TCRdb on the 5' RACE reads, yielding one entry per CDR3 protein. Among hundreds of thousands of distinct CDR3 sequences, less than 9% were seen once, and the ten largest hold 1.6%. These data also featured in a second study, about yellow fever vaccine responses in identical twins.

The rearrangement links TRBV7-6 to TRBJ2-5; maybe TRBD2 (5 bases). Sequencing was carried out using PBMCs. This clonotype was sampled from a woman between 18 and 29 years old in good health. CDR3 coding DNA: TGTGCCAGCAGCTTAGCGATAGGGAGTCAAGAGACCCAGTACTTC. Its protein product is CASSLAIGSQETQYF.